This TCR beta chain was profiled in a study of T-cell reconstitution after alpha-beta-depleted transplantation in children. Broader study findings: Elevated TCRbeta diversity at day 60 was traced, in some patients, to surviving recipient T cells and thymic progenitors. After transplant, at about two months, alpha-beta T cells were reportedly derived from several hundred expanded graft clones. T-cell numbers and diversity one year post-transplant derived largely from freshly generated T cells.

V lost 1 base and J lost 9, with 12 bases in between. The CDR3 totals 14 residues. Germline-derived CDR1 and CDR2 are KGHDR and SFDVKD. It was with unique molecular identifiers that the TCRbeta library was prepared. One entry per CDR3 protein, called by TCRdb with MiXCR from the PCR reads. The data show 200,000 to 250,000 distinct CDR3 sequences, 9.5% to 13% seen once. This clonotype was found many times. What it binds is unknown. The chain joins TRBV24-1 to TRBJ2-1, with a possible D match to TRBD1 (5 bases). The sequence came from a child less than two years old with acute myeloid leukemia, due to receive a stem cell transplant. The material was PBMCs, obtained before TCRalphabeta/CD19-depleted stem cell transplant. Here the CDR3 reads CATSDFTGVTEQFF. CDR3 coding DNA: TGTGCCACCAGTGATTTCACAGGAGTTACTGAGCAGTTCTTC.